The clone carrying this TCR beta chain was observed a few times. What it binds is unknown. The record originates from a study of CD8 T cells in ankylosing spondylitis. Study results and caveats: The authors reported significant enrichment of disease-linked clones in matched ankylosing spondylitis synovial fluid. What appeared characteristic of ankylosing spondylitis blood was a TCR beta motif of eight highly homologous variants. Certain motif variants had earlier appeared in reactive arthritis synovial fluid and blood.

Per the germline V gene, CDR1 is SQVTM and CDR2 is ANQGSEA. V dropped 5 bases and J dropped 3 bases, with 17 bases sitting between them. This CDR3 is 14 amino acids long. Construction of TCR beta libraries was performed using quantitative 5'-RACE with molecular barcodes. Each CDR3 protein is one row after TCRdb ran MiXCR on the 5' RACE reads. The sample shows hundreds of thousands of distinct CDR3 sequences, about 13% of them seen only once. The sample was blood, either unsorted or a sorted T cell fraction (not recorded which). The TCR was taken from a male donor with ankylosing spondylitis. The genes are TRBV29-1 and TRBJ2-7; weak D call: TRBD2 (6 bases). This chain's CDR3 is CSVWHSGGSYEQYF. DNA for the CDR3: TGCAGCGTTTGGCATAGCGGAGGAAGCTACGAGCAGTACTTC.